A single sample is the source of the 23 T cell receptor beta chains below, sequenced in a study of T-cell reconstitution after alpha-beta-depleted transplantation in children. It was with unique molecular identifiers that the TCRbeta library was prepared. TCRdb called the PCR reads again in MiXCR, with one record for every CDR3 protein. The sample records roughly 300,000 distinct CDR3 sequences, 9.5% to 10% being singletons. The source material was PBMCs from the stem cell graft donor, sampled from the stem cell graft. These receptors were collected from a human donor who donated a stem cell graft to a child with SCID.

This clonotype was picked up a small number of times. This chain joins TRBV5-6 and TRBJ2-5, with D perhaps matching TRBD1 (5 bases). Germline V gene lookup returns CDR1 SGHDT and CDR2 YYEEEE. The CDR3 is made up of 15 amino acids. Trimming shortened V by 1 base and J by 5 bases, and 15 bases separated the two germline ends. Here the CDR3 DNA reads TGTGCCAGCAGCTTGTGGTTTCAGGGCCGGGAGACCCAGTACTTC. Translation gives CASSLWFQGRETQYF.

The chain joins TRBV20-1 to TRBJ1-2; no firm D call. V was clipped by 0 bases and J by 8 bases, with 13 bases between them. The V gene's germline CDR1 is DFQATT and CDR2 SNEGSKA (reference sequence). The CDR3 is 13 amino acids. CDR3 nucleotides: TGCAGTGCTAGAGATCCTTACGATCGGGGCTACACCTTC. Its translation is CSARDPYDRGYTF.

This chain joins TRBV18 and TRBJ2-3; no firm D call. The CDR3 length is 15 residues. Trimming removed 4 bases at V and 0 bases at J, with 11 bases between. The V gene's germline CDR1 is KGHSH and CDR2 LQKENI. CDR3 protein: CASSLDMASTDTQYF. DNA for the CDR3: TGTGCCAGCTCACTCGACATGGCTAGCACAGATACGCAGTATTTT.

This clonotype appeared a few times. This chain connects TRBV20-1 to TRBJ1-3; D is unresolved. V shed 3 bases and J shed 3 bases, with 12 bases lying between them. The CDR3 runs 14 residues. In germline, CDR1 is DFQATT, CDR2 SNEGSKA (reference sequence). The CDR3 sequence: CSASFTALGNTIYF. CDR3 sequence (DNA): TGCAGTGCTAGTTTTACAGCCCTTGGAAACACCATATATTTT.

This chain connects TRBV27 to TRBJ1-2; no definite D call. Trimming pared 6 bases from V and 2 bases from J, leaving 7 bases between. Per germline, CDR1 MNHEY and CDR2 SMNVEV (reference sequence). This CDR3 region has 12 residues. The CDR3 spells CASSGPNYGYTF. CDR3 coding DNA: TGTGCCAGCAGCGGTCCAAACTATGGCTACACCTTC.

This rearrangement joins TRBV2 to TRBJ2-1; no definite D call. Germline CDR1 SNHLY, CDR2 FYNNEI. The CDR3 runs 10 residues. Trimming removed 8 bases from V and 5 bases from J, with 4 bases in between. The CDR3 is CASVDNEQFF. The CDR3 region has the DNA TGTGCCAGCGTGGACAATGAGCAGTTCTTC.

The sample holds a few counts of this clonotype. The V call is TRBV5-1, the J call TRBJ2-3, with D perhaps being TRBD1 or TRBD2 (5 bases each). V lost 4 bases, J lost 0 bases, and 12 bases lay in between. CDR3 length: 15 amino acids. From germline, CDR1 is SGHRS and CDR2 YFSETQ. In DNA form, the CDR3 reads TGCGCCAGCAGCCCCGGGACGACTAGCACAGATACGCAGTATTTT. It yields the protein CASSPGTTSTDTQYF.

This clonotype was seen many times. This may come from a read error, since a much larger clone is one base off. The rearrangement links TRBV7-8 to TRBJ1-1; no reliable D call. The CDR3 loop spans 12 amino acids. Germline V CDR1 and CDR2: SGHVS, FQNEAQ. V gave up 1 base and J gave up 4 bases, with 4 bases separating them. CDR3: CASSLGTTEAFF. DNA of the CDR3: TGTGCCAGCAGCTTAGGGACCACTGAAGCTTTCTTT.

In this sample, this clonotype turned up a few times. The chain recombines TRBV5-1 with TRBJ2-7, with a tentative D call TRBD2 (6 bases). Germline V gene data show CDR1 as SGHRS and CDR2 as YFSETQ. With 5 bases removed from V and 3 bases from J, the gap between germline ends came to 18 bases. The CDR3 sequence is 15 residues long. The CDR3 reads CASSLGTSGGYEQYF. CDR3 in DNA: TGCGCCAGCAGTTTAGGGACCTCCGGGGGCTACGAGCAGTACTTC.

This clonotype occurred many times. The CDR3 loop is CASSLDRAGVFSYEQYF. DNA of the CDR3: TGTGCCAGCAGCTTGGACCGAGCGGGGGTGTTCTCCTACGAGCAGTACTTC. This chain joins TRBV5-6 and TRBJ2-7, with TRBD2 matching over 8 bases. CDR1 is SGHDT, CDR2 YYEEEE, per germline. The junction had 8 bases not matched to a gene; V was cut back by 0 bases and J by 0 bases. CDR3 length equals 17 residues.

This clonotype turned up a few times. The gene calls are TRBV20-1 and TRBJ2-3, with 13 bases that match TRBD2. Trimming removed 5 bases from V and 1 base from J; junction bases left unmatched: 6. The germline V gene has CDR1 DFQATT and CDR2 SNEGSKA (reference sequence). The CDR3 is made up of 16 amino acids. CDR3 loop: CSAVGTSGARTDTQYF. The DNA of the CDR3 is TGCAGTGCTGTGGGGACTAGCGGGGCTCGCACAGATACGCAGTATTTT.

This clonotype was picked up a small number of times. This chain's CDR3 is CAILSLTGNSHGYTF. CDR3 DNA sequence: TGTGCCATCCTTAGCCTCACAGGGAATTCGCATGGCTACACCTTC. The rearrangement joins TRBV28 to TRBJ1-2; the D gene is possibly TRBD1 (6 bases). Germline V gene data show CDR1 as MDHEN and CDR2 as SYDVKM. V dropped 10 bases and J dropped 6 bases, with 24 bases sitting between them. The CDR3 has 15 amino acids.

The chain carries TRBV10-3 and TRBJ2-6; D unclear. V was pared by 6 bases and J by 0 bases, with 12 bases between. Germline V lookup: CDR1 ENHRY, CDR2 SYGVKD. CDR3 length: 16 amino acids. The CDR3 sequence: CAISGQVISGANVLTF. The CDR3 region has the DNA TGTGCCATCAGCGGCCAGGTGATCTCTGGGGCCAACGTCCTGACTTTC.

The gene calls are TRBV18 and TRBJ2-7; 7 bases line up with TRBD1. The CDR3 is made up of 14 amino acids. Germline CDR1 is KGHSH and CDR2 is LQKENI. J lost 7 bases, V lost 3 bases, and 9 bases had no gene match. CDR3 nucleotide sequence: TGTGCCAGCTCACCGGGACAGAGGATGGGGGAGCAGTACTTC. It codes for CASSPGQRMGEQYF.

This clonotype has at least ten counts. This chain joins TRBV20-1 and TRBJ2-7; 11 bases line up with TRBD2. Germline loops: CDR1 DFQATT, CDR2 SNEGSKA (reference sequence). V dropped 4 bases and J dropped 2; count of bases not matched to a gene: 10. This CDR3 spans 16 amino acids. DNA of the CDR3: TGCAGTGCTACGACCAGACTAGCGGGGAGCACCTACGAGCAGTACTTC. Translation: CSATTRLAGSTYEQYF.

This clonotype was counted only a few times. The DNA for the CDR3 is TGTGCCACCAGCAGGGAGACAGAGCTAGCCAAAAACATTCAGTACTTC. Amino acids: CATSRETELAKNIQYF. The chain couples TRBV15 to TRBJ2-4; D is perhaps TRBD1 (5 bases). With 3 bases removed from V and 0 bases from J, the gap between germline ends came to 12 bases. The CDR3 has 16 amino acids. CDR1 is LNHNV and CDR2 is YYDKDF in the germline V gene (reference sequence).

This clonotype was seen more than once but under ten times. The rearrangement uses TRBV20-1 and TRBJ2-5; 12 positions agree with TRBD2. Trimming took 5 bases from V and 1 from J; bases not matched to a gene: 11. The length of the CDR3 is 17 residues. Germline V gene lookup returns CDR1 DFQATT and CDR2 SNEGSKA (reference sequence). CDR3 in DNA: TGCAGTGCTCAGGGGAGACTAGCGGGAGCGAGCCAAGAGACCCAGTACTTC. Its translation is CSAQGRLAGASQETQYF.

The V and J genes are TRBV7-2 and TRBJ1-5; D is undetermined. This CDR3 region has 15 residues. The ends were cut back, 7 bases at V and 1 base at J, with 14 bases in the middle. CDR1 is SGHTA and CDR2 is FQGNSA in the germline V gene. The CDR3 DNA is TGTGCCAGCACCGCTAGTGTGTCAAGCAATCAGCCCCAGCATTTT. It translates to CASTASVSSNQPQHF.

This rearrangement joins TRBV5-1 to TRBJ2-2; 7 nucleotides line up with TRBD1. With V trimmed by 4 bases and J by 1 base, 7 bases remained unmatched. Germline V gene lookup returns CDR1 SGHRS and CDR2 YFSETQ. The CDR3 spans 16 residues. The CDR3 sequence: CASSHPDRENTGELFF. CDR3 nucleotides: TGCGCCAGCAGCCATCCCGACAGGGAGAACACCGGGGAGCTGTTTTTT. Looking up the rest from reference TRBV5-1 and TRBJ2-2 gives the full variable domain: KAGVTQTPRYLIKTRGQQVTLSCSPISGHRSVSWYQQTPGQGLQFLFEYFSETQRNKGNFPGRFSGRQFSNSRSEMNVSTLELGDSALYLCASSHPDRENTGELFFGEGSRLTVL.

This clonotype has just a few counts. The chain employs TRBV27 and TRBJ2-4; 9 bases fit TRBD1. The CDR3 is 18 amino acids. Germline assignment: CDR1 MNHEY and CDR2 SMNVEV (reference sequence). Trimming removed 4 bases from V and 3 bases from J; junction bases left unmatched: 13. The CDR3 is CASSSNRDRVFGKNIQYF. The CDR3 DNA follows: TGTGCCAGCAGTTCGAACCGGGACAGGGTCTTCGGCAAAAACATTCAGTACTTC.

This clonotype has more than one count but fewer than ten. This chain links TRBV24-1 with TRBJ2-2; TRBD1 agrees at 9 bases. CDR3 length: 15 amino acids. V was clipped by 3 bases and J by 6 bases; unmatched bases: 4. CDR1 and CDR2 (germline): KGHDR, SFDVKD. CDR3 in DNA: TGTGCCACCAGTGATACAGGGGGCTTAGCCGGGGAGCTGTTTTTT. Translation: CATSDTGGLAGELFF.

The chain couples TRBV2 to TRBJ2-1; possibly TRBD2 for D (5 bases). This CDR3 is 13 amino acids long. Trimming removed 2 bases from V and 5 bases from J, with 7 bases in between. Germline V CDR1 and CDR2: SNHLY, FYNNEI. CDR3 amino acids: CASSESRDNEQFF. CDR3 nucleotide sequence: TGTGCCAGCAGTGAATCGCGGGACAATGAGCAGTTCTTC. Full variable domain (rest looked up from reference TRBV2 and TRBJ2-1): EPEVTQTPSHQVTQMGQEVILRCVPISNHLYFYWYRQILGQKVEFLVSFYNNEISEKSEIFDDQFSVERPDGSNFTLKIRSTKLEDSAMYFCASSESRDNEQFFGPGTRLTVL.

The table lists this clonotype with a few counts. The CDR3 reads CSARGGGQPQHF. For the CDR3, the DNA is TGCAGTGCTAGAGGGGGGGGCCAGCCCCAGCATTTT. The V call is TRBV20-1, the J call TRBJ1-5, with D perhaps TRBD1 (6 bases). Germline CDR1 and CDR2: DFQATT and SNEGSKA (reference sequence). V lost 1 base and J lost 7, with 8 bases in between. This CDR3 region has 12 residues.